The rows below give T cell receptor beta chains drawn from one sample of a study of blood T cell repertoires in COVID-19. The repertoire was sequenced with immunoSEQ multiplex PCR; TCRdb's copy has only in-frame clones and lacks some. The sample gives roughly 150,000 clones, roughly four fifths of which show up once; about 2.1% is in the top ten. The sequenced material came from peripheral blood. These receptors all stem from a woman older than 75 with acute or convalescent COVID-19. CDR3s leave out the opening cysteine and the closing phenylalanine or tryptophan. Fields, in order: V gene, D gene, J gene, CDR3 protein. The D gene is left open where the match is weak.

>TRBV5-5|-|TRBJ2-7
ASSLGSGGEQY
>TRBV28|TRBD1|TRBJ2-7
ASFGTAISEQY
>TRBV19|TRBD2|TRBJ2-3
ASSNSGGGNTQY
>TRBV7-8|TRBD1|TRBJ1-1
ASRAADRGNTEAF
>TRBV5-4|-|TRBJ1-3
ASSPTDNPSGNTIY
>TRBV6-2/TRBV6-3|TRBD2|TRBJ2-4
ASSSRTSGSSKNIQY
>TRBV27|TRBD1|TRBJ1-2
ASSPLGDRDYGYT
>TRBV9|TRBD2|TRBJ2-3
ASSVAASGVVTDTQY
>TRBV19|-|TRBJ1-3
ASSRGQTGNTIY
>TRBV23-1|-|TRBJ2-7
ASSQGGKTYEQY
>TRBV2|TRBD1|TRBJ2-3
AGDRAPTDTQY
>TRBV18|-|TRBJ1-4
ASSYLQGGTTNEKLF
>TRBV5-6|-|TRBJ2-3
ASSLAQLSTDTQY
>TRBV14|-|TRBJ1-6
ASSQEQLGNSPLH
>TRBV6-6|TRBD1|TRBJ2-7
ASRGQADPPYEQY
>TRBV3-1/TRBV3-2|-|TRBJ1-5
ASSQDLYSNQPQH
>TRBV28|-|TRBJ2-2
ASDEGRTGELF
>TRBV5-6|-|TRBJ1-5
ASSLTGYSNQPQH
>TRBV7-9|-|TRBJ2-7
ASSQQYSYEQY
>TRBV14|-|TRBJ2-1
ASSRLSDSYNEQF
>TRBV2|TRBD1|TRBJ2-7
ASSLGQGTYEQY
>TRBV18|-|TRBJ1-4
ASSPPNGPGGDEKLF
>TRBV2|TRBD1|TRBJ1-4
ASKGQNNEKLF
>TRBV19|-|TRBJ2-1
ASMSFGGTEQF
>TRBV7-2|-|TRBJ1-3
ASSLGTAGNTIY
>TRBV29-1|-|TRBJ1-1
SVVGDRHKGF
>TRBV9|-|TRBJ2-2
ASSPRAGTGAGELF